What follows are 10 T cell receptor beta chains derived from one specimen sequenced in a study of blood T cell repertoires in COVID-19. Clones were read by immunoSEQ multiplex PCR, and TCRdb kept only the in-frame ones, dropping some. The data contain about 190,000 clones, roughly 80% of them singletons. The specimen was peripheral blood. These receptors were collected from a man over 45 who had recovered from COVID-19.

This chain links TRBV7-3 with TRBJ2-1, with TRBD2 identical over 9 bases. CDR3 length: 16 residues. Losses at the gene ends were 1 base for V and 9 bases for J; bases not matched to a gene: 10. Germline V gene sequence: CDR1 SGHTA, CDR2 FQGTGA. DNA for the CDR3: TGTGCCAGCAGCTTAAGGCGGGAGGGCCTCCAAGGTGAGCAGTTCTTC. The encoded protein is CASSLRREGLQGEQFF.

This clone was detected many times. Relative to the germline gene, one junction end is altered; a read error may explain this. The chain is built from TRBV7-8 and TRBJ2-7, with D perhaps TRBD2 (5 bases). The germline V gene has CDR1 SGHVS and CDR2 FQNEAQ. The CDR3 covers 11 residues. CDR3 in amino acids: CASGLWGVPNF. For the CDR3, the DNA is TGTGCCAGCGGACTGTGGGGTGTGCCGAACTTC.

This chain joins TRBV6-1 and TRBJ2-2; 11 bases align to TRBD2. Losses at the gene ends were 4 bases for V and 5 bases for J; bases not matched to a gene: 6. Germline V gene data show CDR1 as MNHNS and CDR2 as SASEGT. This CDR3 has 16 amino acids. This CDR3 is CASSGRLAGMTGELFF. The DNA of the CDR3 is TGTGCCAGCAGTGGCCGACTAGCGGGAATGACCGGGGAGCTGTTTTTT.

This clone was counted once. The genes are TRBV7-2 and TRBJ2-7; TRBD2 agrees at 10 bases. V dropped 4 bases and J dropped 2; count of bases not matched to a gene: 5. This CDR3 is built from 15 residues. Germline V lookup: CDR1 SGHTA, CDR2 FQGNSA. The CDR3 here is CASSSRTSGPYEQYF. For the CDR3, the DNA is TGTGCCAGCAGCTCCCGGACTAGCGGACCCTACGAGCAGTACTTC. The variable domain in full, completed from reference TRBV7-2 and TRBJ2-7, reads GAGVSQSPSNKVTEKGKDVELRCDPISGHTALYWYRQSLGQGLEFLIYFQGNSAPDKSGLPSDRFSAERTGGSVSTLTIQRTQQEDSAVYLCASSSRTSGPYEQYFGPGTRLTVT.

The genes are TRBV24-1 and TRBJ2-3; 9 nucleotides align to TRBD2. J lost 8 bases, V lost 4 bases, and 0 bases had no gene match. The CDR3 runs to 12 residues. Germline CDR1 and CDR2: KGHDR and SFDVKD. The CDR3 is CATSEGLATQYF. CDR3 DNA sequence: TGTGCCACCAGTGAGGGACTAGCTACGCAGTATTTT.

The gene calls are TRBV28 and TRBJ2-7; D is possibly TRBD2 (6 bases). CDR1 is MDHEN and CDR2 is SYDVKM in the germline V gene. With 6 bases removed from V and 0 bases from J, the gap between germline ends came to 18 bases. The CDR3 contains 16 residues. The CDR3 bases are TGTGCCAGCAGGCCCTACGGGGGTAGCCTCTCCTACGAGCAGTACTTC. Its protein is CASRPYGGSLSYEQYF. The full variable domain, with the rest looked up from reference TRBV28 and TRBJ2-7, is DVKVTQSSRYLVKRTGEKVFLECVQDMDHENMFWYRQDPGLGLRLIYFSYDVKMKEKGDIPEGYSVSREKKERFSLILESASTNQTSMYLCASRPYGGSLSYEQYFGPGTRLTVT.

V is TRBV29-1 and J is TRBJ2-7; TRBD2 matches 10 bases. The CDR3 length is 17 residues. Germline CDR1 SQVTM, CDR2 ANQGSEA. V lost 2 bases to trimming and J lost 2 bases; unmatched junction nucleotides: 12. CDR3 sequence (DNA): TGCAGCGTTGAAACCGCTTTACCGGGACTAGCGACCTACGAGCAGTACTTC. Its protein is CSVETALPGLATYEQYF.

The genes are TRBV5-1 and TRBJ2-1, with 8 bases that match TRBD2. The V gene end was trimmed by 6 bases and the J gene end by 3 bases; junction bases not matched to a gene: 2. This CDR3 has 13 amino acids. Germline loops: CDR1 SGHRS, CDR2 YFSETQ. The CDR3 protein is CASKAGGYNEQFF. Here the CDR3 DNA reads TGCGCCAGCAAGGCGGGGGGCTACAATGAGCAGTTCTTC.

The rearrangement joins TRBV25-1 to TRBJ2-2, with TRBD1 matching 9 bases. This CDR3 is built from 14 residues. Trimming at V came to 7 bases and at J to 7 bases, leaving 7 bases not matched to a gene. Germline V gene data show CDR1 as MGHDK and CDR2 as SYGVNS. CDR3 bases: TGTGCCAGCACCGTACAGGGGGCGCACGGGGAGCTGTTTTTT. This gives the protein CASTVQGAHGELFF.

The rearrangement links TRBV10-1 to TRBJ2-7; weak D call: TRBD2 (5 bases). The V end lost 2 bases, the J end lost 5 bases, and 13 bases lay between the germline ends. Per germline, CDR1 WNHNN and CDR2 SYGVQD (reference sequence). This CDR3 region has 14 residues. CDR3 region: CASSESRVGNEQYF. The CDR3 nucleotides are TGCGCCAGCAGTGAGAGTAGGGTCGGGAACGAGCAGTACTTC.